This T cell receptor beta chain is drawn from a study of CD8 T cells in ankylosing spondylitis. Study outcomes and limitations: Some of these motif variants have turned up before, in reports on reactive arthritis synovial fluid and blood.

Quantitative molecular-barcoded 5'-RACE generated the TCR beta libraries. Each CDR3 protein gets one entry after TCRdb re-called the 5' RACE reads with MiXCR. The table has about 160,000 distinct CDR3 sequences, 9.8% seen once. V was pared by 6 bases and J by 4 bases, with 9 bases of the junction left unmatched. Germline CDR1 DFQATT, CDR2 SNEGSKA (reference sequence). The CDR3 spans 15 residues. This clonotype was seen many times. Its antigen is currently unknown. Specimen: blood, either unsorted or a sorted T cell fraction (not recorded which). The chain has TRBV20-1 and TRBJ2-1; the match to TRBD2 covers 10 bases. This receptor was taken from a female donor with ankylosing spondylitis or in good health (not recorded which). This chain's CDR3 is CSAEDIAGGYNEQFF. Written as DNA, the CDR3 is TGCAGTGCCGAAGACATAGCGGGAGGTTACAATGAGCAGTTCTTC.